The entry below gives a single TCR beta chain sequence along with its context. What it binds is unknown. The CDR3 is made up of 14 amino acids. The V gene lost 6 bases and the J gene lost 12 bases, with 21 bases spanning the gap. CDR1 MDHEN and CDR2 SYDVKM come from the germline V gene. These data originate in a study of regulatory T cells. General observations from the study: In CD3G-deficient patients, conventional CD4+ T cells were enriched for hydrophobic CDR3 residues at positions 6 and 7. Skewed V and J usage and few unique V-J pairs marked patient repertoires, most in Tregs.

Amplification used 52 TRBV primers and 13 TRBJ primers. Sequencing used immunoSEQ multiplex PCR; TCRdb keeps in-frame clones, though not all of them. The top ten clones hold approximately 1.2% of a sample with about 21,000 clones, roughly 84% of them seen once. Every patient with CD3G deficiency had evidence of autoimmunity. Patients, 2 to 39 years old, had expanded memory T-cell proportions. CD4+ T cells were divided by sorting: CD25-high CD127-low Tregs, CD25-low CD127-high conventional cells. The receptor comes from a child under 18 with CD3G deficiency. Specimen: conventional CD4+ T cells sorted from blood. V is TRBV28 and J is TRBJ2-1; D is ambiguous. The CDR3 bases are TGTGCCAGCAGCTTAAACGGCGGTTGGGGATTGCAGTTCTTC. Amino acid sequence: CASSLNGGWGLQFF.